The clone carrying this TCR beta chain was observed a few times. Its antigen remains unknown. The data originate from a study of T-cell reconstitution after alpha-beta-depleted transplantation in children. Findings of the study overall: At one year after transplant, newly produced T cells mostly accounted for T-cell counts and diversity. Reports say that about two months after transplant, the alpha-beta T cells came out of several hundred graft clones that had expanded. Surviving recipient T cells and thymic progenitors underlay high day-60 TCRbeta diversity in some patients.

V shed 3 bases and J 9 bases; nucleotides not matched to a gene: 11. Germline V gene data show CDR1 as SGHAT and CDR2 as FQNNGV. This CDR3 spans 15 amino acids. Unique molecular identifiers were used to barcode this TCRbeta library. MiXCR was run by TCRdb on the PCR reads, yielding one entry per CDR3 protein. This table holds about 1,000,000 distinct CDR3 sequences, about 31% found once. The TCR comes from a boy under two years old who had a stem cell transplant for SCID, so the T cells may come from the graft donor. The chain combines TRBV11-2 with TRBJ2-4, with 7 bases that match TRBD2. This sample comprised PBMCs, mostly from graft donor cells, obtained 360 days after TCRalphabeta/CD19-depleted stem cell transplant. Written as DNA, the CDR3 is TGTGCCAGCAGCTTCCTTTCGAGGGGAGGGAGCATTCAGTACTTC. The encoded protein is CASSFLSRGGSIQYF.